Below, one TCR beta chain is given with its context. No antigen is known for it. This sample was included in a study of CD8+ T cells in alopecia areata. Across the whole study: Treated patients took oral tofacitinib at 5 to 10 mg twice daily. Among treated patients, severity was scored by affected scalp area percentage. Study-level findings and limits: The study found higher clonality in lesional than normal scalp, especially in alopecia totalis/universalis. Scalp clonality and expanded CD8+ clones among the top 100 fell significantly with tofacitinib.

Treatment denoted: oral pan-JAK inhibitor, 5-10 mg twice daily. Following RNA extraction, reverse transcription yielded cDNA that acted as the sequencing template. The protocol was immunoSEQ multiplex PCR, while the TCRdb copy is restricted to in-frame clones and leaves out a portion. The sample yields some 190,000 clones, roughly three fifths seen once. Deletions cut 5 bases from V and 6 bases from J, with 11 bases between. The CDR3 runs to 13 residues. Germline-derived CDR1 and CDR2 are MNHEY and SVGAGI. Material: CD4+ T cells sorted from blood, obtained at week 4, from a patient treated with tofacitinib. The V call is TRBV6-5, the J call TRBJ1-5, with D possibly matching TRBD1 (5 bases). The TCR originated in a human donor with alopecia areata. The CDR3: CASSPSGRQPQHF. CDR3 sequence (DNA): TGTGCCAGCAGTCCATCAGGGCGTCAGCCCCAGCATTTT.